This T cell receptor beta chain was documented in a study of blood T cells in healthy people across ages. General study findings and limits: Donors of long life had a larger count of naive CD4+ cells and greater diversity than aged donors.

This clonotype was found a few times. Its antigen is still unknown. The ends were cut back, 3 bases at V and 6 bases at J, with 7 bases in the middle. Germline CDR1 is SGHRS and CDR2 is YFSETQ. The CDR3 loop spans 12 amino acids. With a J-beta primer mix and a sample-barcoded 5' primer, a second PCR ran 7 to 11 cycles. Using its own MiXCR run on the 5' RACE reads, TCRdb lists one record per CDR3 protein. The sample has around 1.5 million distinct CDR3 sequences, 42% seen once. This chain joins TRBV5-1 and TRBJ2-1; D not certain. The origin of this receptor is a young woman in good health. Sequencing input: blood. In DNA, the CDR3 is TGCGCCAGCAGCTCCCCTAGCAATGAGCAGTTCTTC. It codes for CASSSPSNEQFF.